Listed below are T cell receptor beta chains from one sample, sequenced in a study of T-cell memory formation after mild COVID-19. TCRdb redid the calling of the 5' RACE reads with MiXCR, one entry per CDR3 protein. Of a few hundred thousand distinct CDR3 sequences in the sample, roughly a fifth are singletons; the top ten hold over 20%. Sequencing input: PBMCs or a T cell subset sorted from them (not recorded which). The receptors were gathered from a young man who had mild COVID-19 (a few samples of this study predate the infection). Cell type and time point are not known. CDR3s include the opening cysteine and the closing phenylalanine or tryptophan. D genes are given only for firm matches. Rows may omit the clone size; those that give it use once, few, many or a size class.

CDR3 protein	CDR3 DNA	clone size	D gene	V gene	J gene
CATSDYVTQYF	TGTGCCACCAGTGATTACGTTACGCAGTATTTT	few	NA	TRBV24-1	TRBJ2-3
CASSLREFSGGYTF	TGTGCCAGCAGTCTCAGGGAGTTCTCGGGTGGCTACACCTTC	NA	NA	TRBV12-3/TRBV12-4	TRBJ1-2
CASTPTGRGRTEQYF	TGCGCCAGCACTCCCACCGGGCGGGGAAGAACCGAGCAGTACTTC	few	NA	TRBV5-1	TRBJ2-7
CASSLLQGKNTEAFF	TGTGCCAGCAGCTTACTTCAGGGCAAGAACACTGAAGCTTTCTTT	once	NA	TRBV7-2	TRBJ1-1
CASSTGTDIGYTF	TGTGCCAGCTCAACCGGGACAGACATCGGCTACACCTTC	once	TRBD1	TRBV18	TRBJ1-2
CASSQEGGDTQYF	TGTGCCAGCAGCCAAGAGGGGGGCGATACGCAGTATTTT	few	NA	TRBV3-1	TRBJ2-3
CASSVGYTEAFF	TGTGCCAGCAGCGTTGGGTACACTGAAGCTTTCTTT	NA	NA	TRBV5-4	TRBJ1-1
CASSRGEAGGNEQFF	TGCGCCAGCAGCCGCGGGGAAGCGGGGGGGAATGAGCAGTTCTTC	few	TRBD2	TRBV4-1	TRBJ2-1
CASSFIGTRLPGETQYF	TGTGCCAGCAGTTTTATTGGGACTCGCCTGCCGGGGGAGACCCAGTACTTC	many	NA	TRBV12-3/TRBV12-4	TRBJ2-5
CASRPGRGSYEQYF	TGTGCCAGCAGACCAGGGAGGGGGTCCTACGAGCAGTACTTC	many	NA	TRBV7-2	TRBJ2-7
CASSPDGLSSYEQYF	TGCGCCAGCAGCCCGGACGGATTATCTTCCTACGAGCAGTACTTC	few	NA	TRBV5-1	TRBJ2-7
CASRPLWTGTEAFF	TGTGCCAGCAGGCCCCTCTGGACCGGGACGGAAGCTTTCTTT	NA	NA	TRBV6-2/TRBV6-3	TRBJ1-1
CASKRSGGSTDTQYF	TGTGCCAGCAAAAGGAGCGGGGGAAGCACAGATACGCAGTATTTT	few	TRBD2	TRBV7-6	TRBJ2-3
CASSQTGGYYNEQFF	TGTGCCAGCAGCCAGACAGGGGGGTACTACAATGAGCAGTTCTTC	many	TRBD1	TRBV7-2	TRBJ2-1
CASSPPLAEETQYF	TGTGCCAGCTCACCGCCACTAGCGGAAGAGACCCAGTACTTC	NA	TRBD2	TRBV18	TRBJ2-5
CASSYYRGSLNTEAFF	TGTGCCAGCAGTTACTATCGGGGCAGTTTGAACACTGAAGCTTTCTTT	NA	NA	TRBV6-5	TRBJ1-1
CASRPQADRNNEQFF	TGTGCCAGCAGGCCTCAGGCGGATAGGAATAATGAGCAGTTCTTC	many	NA	TRBV12-3/TRBV12-4	TRBJ2-1
CASSYSTDTGELFF	TGTGCCAGCAGTTACTCGACAGACACCGGGGAGCTGTTTTTT	NA	NA	TRBV6-6	TRBJ2-2
CASSSPRGRYNEQFF	TGTGCCAGCAGCTCCCCGCGGGGACGTTACAATGAGCAGTTCTTC	few	NA	TRBV5-6	TRBJ2-1
CASSLAAGESEKLFF	TGCGCCAGCAGCCTGGCTGCGGGGGAAAGTGAAAAACTGTTTTTT	NA	NA	TRBV4-1	TRBJ1-4
CSAIPRGVYGYTF	TGCAGTGCTATCCCCAGGGGCGTCTATGGCTACACCTTC	NA	NA	TRBV20-1	TRBJ1-2
CASSLVVNSPLHF	TGTGCCAGCAGTTTAGTTGTTAATTCACCCCTCCACTTT	few	NA	TRBV12-3/TRBV12-4	TRBJ1-6